This entry features one T cell receptor (beta chain) sequence. The sample is drawn from a study of blood T cell repertoires in COVID-19. The CDR3 extends over 18 amino acids. CDR1 and CDR2 (germline): SGDLS, YYNGEE. Trimming took off 0 bases at V and 1 base at J, with 18 bases between the two ends. Seattle patients were enrolled while actively infected and followed longitudinally. Sequenced by immunoSEQ multiplex PCR; TCRdb stores in-frame clones only, minus some. The table records 100,000 to 120,000 clones, approximately 85% of them present only once. Sequencing input: peripheral blood. This receptor was identified in a woman aged 55-75 years with COVID-19, enrolled during active disease. The V and J genes are TRBV9 and TRBJ2-3; D possibly corresponds to TRBD2 (5 bases). CDR3 DNA: TGTGCCAGCAGCGTAGATACCTCGGGAAGGATCCGCACAGATACGCAGTATTTT. Its translation is CASSVDTSGRIRTDTQYF.